The 7 T cell receptor beta chains reported below all come from one sample, sequenced in a study of Graves' ophthalmopathy and Graves' hyperthyroidism. The authors amplified TCR beta CDR3 regions, and they did so from RNA transcripts for repertoire sequencing. HTBI-primed first-round RT-PCR preceded second-round multiplex PCR. TCRdb analysed the multiplex PCR reads with MiXCR anew, one entry per CDR3 protein. The sample contains about 400,000 distinct CDR3 sequences, about 17% of which appear only once. Sequencing was done on a sample of peripheral blood. All receptors come from a young woman with Graves' ophthalmopathy.

This clonotype was detected ten times or more. This chain's CDR3 is CSGYTGGTALGYTF. The DNA for the CDR3 is TGCAGCGGTTACACCGGAGGGACGGCCTTAGGCTACACCTTC. The chain recombines TRBV29-1 with TRBJ1-2; tentative D call: TRBD1 (5 bases). The CDR3 spans 14 residues. Germline V gene lookup returns CDR1 SQVTM and CDR2 ANQGSEA. Trimming stripped 7 bases from V and 8 bases from J, with 23 bases between.

This clonotype was seen many times. The chain employs TRBV6-2 or TRBV6-3 and TRBJ1-1; 9 nucleotides line up with TRBD1. With 2 bases clipped from V and 5 bases from J, the junction kept 6 bases outside the gene matches. The CDR3 spans 15 residues. The germline gives CDR1 MNHEY, CDR2 SVGEGT. The CDR3 region has the DNA TGTGCCAGCAGTTACCCTACCGGGACAGGGACTGAAGCTTTCTTT. This translates into CASSYPTGTGTEAFF.

In this sample, this clonotype turned up many times. The rearrangement joins TRBV4-3 to TRBJ1-2; 8 nucleotides match TRBD1. There are 15 residues in the CDR3. V lost 3 bases, J lost 2 bases, and 5 bases stayed unmatched. Per the germline V gene, CDR1 is LGHNA and CDR2 is YSLEER. The DNA of the CDR3 is TGCGCCAGCAGCCAGGACAGGGCGGCGAACTATGGCTACACCTTC. This encodes CASSQDRAANYGYTF.

This clonotype appeared many times. This rearrangement joins TRBV20-1 to TRBJ2-7; possibly TRBD2 for D (6 bases). CDR3 length: 16 amino acids. Trimming removed 0 bases from V and 7 bases from J, with 22 bases in between. Germline CDR1 DFQATT, CDR2 SNEGSKA (reference sequence). As DNA, the CDR3 is TGCAGTGCTAGAGAATTTGTGGCGGGGACCTCTGTAGAGCAGTACTTC. Its protein is CSAREFVAGTSVEQYF.

The table lists this clonotype with many counts. The chain combines TRBV13 with TRBJ1-2, with TRBD1 identical over 8 bases. Germline lookup yields CDR1 PRHDT and CDR2 FYEKMQ (reference sequence). There are 13 residues in the CDR3. The V gene end was trimmed by 3 bases and the J gene end by 8 bases; junction bases not matched to a gene: 5. CDR3 sequence (DNA): TGTGCCAGCAGCTTGAGGACAGGGAGCGGCTACACCTTC. This sequence encodes CASSLRTGSGYTF.

This clonotype showed up many times. An end of the junction differs from the germline gene, which may be a read error. V is TRBV28 and J is TRBJ2-7, with D uncertain. The germline V gene encodes CDR1 MDHEN and CDR2 SYDVKM. The CDR3 totals 12 residues. CDR3 in DNA: TGTGCCAGCAGTTCCGGGTGGTCAACCCACGGCTTC. Protein sequence: CASSSGWSTHGF.

This clonotype was seen many times. V is TRBV29-1 and J is TRBJ2-2; the match to TRBD2 covers 10 bases. Germline CDR1 reads SQVTM; CDR2 reads ANQGSEA. V lost 4 bases to trimming and J lost 4 bases; unmatched junction nucleotides: 6. The CDR3 runs to 15 residues. The CDR3 sequence: CSVVGLAGVTGELFF. DNA for the CDR3: TGCAGCGTTGTAGGGCTAGCGGGAGTCACCGGGGAGCTGTTTTTT.